The sequence of this T cell receptor (beta chain) was determined in a study of blood T cells in healthy people across ages. Trimming left V 0 bases short and J 6 bases short, with 21 bases between. The CDR3 is 17 amino acids. The germline CDR1 and CDR2 sequences are SGHRS and YFSETQ. Each donor's blood draw was 8.5 to 10 milliliters of peripheral blood. This clonotype has a handful of counts. The use of a sample-barcoded 5' primer and a J-beta primer mix characterized a second PCR of about 7 to 12 cycles. In TCRdb, the 5' RACE reads were re-called with MiXCR into one record per CDR3 protein. This table has hundreds of thousands of distinct CDR3 sequences, nearly 25% appearing once. These same records also appear under a second study, on T cells of mothers and their children.

The TCR comes from a boy aged 5-17 years in good health. The V and J genes are TRBV5-1 and TRBJ1-1, with D hard to call. The sequenced sample was blood. CDR3 DNA sequence: TGCGCCAGCAGCTTGGCTGGCCGCACACTCCGTATATCTGAAGCTTTCTTT. Translation gives CASSLAGRTLRISEAFF. Together with reference TRBV5-1 and TRBJ1-1, the CDR3 gives the full variable domain: KAGVTQTPRYLIKTRGQQVTLSCSPISGHRSVSWYQQTPGQGLQFLFEYFSETQRNKGNFPGRFSGRQFSNSRSEMNVSTLELGDSALYLCASSLAGRTLRISEAFFGQGTRLTVV.